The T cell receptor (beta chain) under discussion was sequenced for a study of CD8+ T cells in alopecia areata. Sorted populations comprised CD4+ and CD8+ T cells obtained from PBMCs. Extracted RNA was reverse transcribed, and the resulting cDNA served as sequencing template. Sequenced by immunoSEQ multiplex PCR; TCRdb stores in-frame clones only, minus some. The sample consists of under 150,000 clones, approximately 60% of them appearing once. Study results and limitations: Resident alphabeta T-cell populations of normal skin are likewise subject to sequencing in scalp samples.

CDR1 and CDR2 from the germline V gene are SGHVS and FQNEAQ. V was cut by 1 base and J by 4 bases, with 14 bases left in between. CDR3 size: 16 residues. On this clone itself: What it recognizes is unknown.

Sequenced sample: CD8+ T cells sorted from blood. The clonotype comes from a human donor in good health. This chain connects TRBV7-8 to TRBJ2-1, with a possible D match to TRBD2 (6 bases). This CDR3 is CASSLDLSGIYNEQFF. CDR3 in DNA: TGTGCCAGCAGCTTAGATCTTAGCGGCATATACAATGAGCAGTTCTTC. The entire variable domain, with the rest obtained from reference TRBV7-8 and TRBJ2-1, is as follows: GAGVSQSPRYKVAKRGQDVALRCDPISGHVSLFWYQQALGQGPEFLTYFQNEAQLDKSGLPSDRFFAERPEGSVSTLKIQRTQQEDSAVYLCASSLDLSGIYNEQFFGPGTRLTVL.